The clone carrying this T cell receptor beta chain was recorded at least ten times. The antigen is undetermined. This record comes from a study of beta chain features in type 1 diabetes. Whole-study findings and limits: In all four CD4+ subsets, TCRB CDR3 length was significantly, moderately reduced in type 1 diabetes.

Trimming pared 4 bases from V and 1 base from J, leaving 10 bases between. Germline lookup yields CDR1 MNHNS and CDR2 SASEGT. CDR3 size: 14 residues. Sequencing targeted expressed TCRB transcripts, as all isolated RNA had been reverse transcribed. The assay was immunoSEQ multiplex PCR, and TCRdb's table has in-frame clones only and misses some. The table has more than 100,000 clones, over 15% seen once. Sequencing input: central memory CD4+ T cells from blood. The receptor's source is a man in his thirties or forties with type 1 diabetes. This rearrangement joins TRBV6-1 to TRBJ1-1; D gene unclear. This CDR3 reads CASSVEIGNTEAFF. The CDR3 DNA follows: TGTGCCAGCAGTGTGGAAATCGGGAACACTGAAGCTTTCTTT.